This T cell receptor beta chain was retrieved from a study of vaccination effects on CD4 cells after COVID-19. The junction had 29 bases not matched to a gene; V was cut back by 0 bases and J by 1 base. The germline CDR1 and CDR2 sequences are LGHNA and YNFKEQ. The CDR3 is 24 amino acids. The protocol was immunoSEQ multiplex PCR, while the TCRdb copy is restricted to in-frame clones and leaves out a portion. The sample contains 40,000 or so clones, about four fifths of which appear only once. At the end of 9 to 11 days of culture, CD4+ T cells were isolated. None of the vaccinated had previously contracted SARS-CoV-2, and their nucleocapsid antibodies tested negative. Whole-study findings and limits: Cross-reactivity with common cold coronaviruses was shown by only 1 of 255 vaccine-induced clones in healthy vaccinees.

Concerning this clone: Its antigen is not known.

The chain has TRBV4-2 and TRBJ1-1, with 7 bases lining up with TRBD1. The specimen was CD4+ T cells from PBMCs cultured without peptide, collected before COVID-19 vaccination. The sequence came from a human donor who received a COVID-19 vaccine. DNA for the CDR3: TGTGCCAGCAGCCAAGAAAGGACCATTAGGAGGGCTGACTCAACGGGACAGAGGAACACTGAAGCTTTCTTT. Residues: CASSQERTIRRADSTGQRNTEAFF.